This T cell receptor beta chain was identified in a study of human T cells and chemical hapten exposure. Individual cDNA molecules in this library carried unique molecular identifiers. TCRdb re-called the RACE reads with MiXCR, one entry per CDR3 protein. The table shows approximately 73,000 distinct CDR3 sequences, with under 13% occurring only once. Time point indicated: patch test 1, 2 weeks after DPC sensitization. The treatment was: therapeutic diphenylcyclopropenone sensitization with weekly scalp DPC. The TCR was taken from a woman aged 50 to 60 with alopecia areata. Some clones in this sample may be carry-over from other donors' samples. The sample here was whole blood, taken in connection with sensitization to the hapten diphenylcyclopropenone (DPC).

The chain's CDR3 is CASSSTQGVNEQFF. The CDR3 DNA follows: TGTGCCAGCAGTTCTACACAGGGGGTCAATGAGCAGTTCTTC. The J gene is TRBJ2-1, the V gene TRBV6-6; 8 bases match TRBD1. The CDR3 is 14 residues long. With V trimmed by 4 bases and J by 6 bases, 5 bases remained unmatched. In germline, CDR1 is MNHNY, CDR2 SVGAGI (reference sequence).